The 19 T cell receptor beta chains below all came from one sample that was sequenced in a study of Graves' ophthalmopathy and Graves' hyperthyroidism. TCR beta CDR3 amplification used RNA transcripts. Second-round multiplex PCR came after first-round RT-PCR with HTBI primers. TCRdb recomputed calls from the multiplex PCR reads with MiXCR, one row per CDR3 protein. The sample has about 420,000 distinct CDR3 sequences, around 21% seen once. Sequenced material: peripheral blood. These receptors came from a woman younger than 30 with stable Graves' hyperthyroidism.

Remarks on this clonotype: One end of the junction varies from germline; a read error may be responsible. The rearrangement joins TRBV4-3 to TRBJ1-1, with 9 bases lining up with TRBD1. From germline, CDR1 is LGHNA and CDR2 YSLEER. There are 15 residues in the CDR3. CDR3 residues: CACSQGSGTGSMAFF. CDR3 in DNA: TGCGCCTGCAGCCAAGGATCCGGGACAGGGTCTATGGCTTTCTTT.

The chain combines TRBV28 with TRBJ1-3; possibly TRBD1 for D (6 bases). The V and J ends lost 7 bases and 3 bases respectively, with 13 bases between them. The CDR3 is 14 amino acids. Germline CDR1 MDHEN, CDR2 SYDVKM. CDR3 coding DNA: TGTGCCAGCATTGCTGGGACAAGTGGAAACACCATATATTTT. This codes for CASIAGTSGNTIYF. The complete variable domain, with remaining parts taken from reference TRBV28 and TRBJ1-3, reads DVKVTQSSRYLVKRTGEKVFLECVQDMDHENMFWYRQDPGLGLRLIYFSYDVKMKEKGDIPEGYSVSREKKERFSLILESASTNQTSMYLCASIAGTSGNTIYFGEGSWLTVV.

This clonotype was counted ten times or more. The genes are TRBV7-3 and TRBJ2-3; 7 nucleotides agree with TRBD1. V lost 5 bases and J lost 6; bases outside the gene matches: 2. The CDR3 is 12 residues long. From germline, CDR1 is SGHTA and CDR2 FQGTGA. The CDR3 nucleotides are TGTGCCAGCAGCGCGACAGGGGATACGCAGTATTTT. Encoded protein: CASSATGDTQYF.

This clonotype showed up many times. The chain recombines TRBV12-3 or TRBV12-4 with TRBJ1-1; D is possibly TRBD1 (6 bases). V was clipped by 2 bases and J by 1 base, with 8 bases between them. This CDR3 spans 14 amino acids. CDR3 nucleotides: TGTGCCAGCAGTTTACAGGGGCAGAACACTGAAGCTTTCTTT. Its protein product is CASSLQGQNTEAFF.

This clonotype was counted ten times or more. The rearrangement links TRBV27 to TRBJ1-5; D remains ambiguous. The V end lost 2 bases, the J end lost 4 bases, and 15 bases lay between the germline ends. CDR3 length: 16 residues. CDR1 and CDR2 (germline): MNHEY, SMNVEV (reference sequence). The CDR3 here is CASSLVQPLGNQPQHF. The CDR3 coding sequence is TGTGCCAGCAGTTTAGTCCAGCCACTGGGTAATCAGCCCCAGCATTTT.

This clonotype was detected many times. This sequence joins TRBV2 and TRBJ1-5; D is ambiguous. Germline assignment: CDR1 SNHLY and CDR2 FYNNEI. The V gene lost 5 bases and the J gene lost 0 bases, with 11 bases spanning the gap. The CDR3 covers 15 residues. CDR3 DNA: TGTGCCAGCAGTTCCTATCTGGGTAGCAATCAGCCCCAGCATTTT. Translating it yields CASSSYLGSNQPQHF.

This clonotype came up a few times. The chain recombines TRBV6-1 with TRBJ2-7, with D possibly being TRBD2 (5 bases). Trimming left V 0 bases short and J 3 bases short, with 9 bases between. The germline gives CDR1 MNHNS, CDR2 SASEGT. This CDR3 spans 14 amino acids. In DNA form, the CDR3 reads TGTGCCAGCAGTGAAGCCACGGGGTACTACGAGCAGTACTTC. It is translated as CASSEATGYYEQYF.

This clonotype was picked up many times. The CDR3 reads CSAGTLEVQETQYF. The CDR3 bases are TGCAGTGCTGGGACCCTAGAAGTCCAAGAGACCCAGTACTTC. This chain connects TRBV20-1 to TRBJ2-5; D possibly uses TRBD1 or TRBD2 (5 bases each). Trimming took 5 bases from V and 1 from J, leaving 14 bases between them. Germline CDR1 DFQATT, CDR2 SNEGSKA (reference sequence). This CDR3 is built from 14 residues.

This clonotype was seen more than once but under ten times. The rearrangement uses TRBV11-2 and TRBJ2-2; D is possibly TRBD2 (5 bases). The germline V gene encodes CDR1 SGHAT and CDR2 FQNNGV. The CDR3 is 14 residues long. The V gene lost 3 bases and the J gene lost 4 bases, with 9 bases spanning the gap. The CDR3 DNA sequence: TGTGCCAGCAGCTTCACTAGGAGCACCGGGGAGCTGTTTTTT. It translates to CASSFTRSTGELFF.

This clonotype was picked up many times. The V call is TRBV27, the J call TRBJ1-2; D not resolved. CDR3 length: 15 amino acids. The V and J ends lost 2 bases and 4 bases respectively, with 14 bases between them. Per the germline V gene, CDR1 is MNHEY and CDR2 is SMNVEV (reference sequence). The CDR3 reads CASSLNPPPSYGYTF. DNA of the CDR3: TGTGCCAGCAGTTTAAACCCCCCACCCTCCTATGGCTACACCTTC.

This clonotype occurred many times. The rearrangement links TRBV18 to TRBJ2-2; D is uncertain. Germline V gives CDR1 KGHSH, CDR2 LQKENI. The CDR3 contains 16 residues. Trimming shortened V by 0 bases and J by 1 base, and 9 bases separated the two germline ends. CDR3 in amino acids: CASSPPTRRNTGELFF. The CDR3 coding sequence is TGTGCCAGCTCACCACCGACGCGGAGGAACACCGGGGAGCTGTTTTTT.

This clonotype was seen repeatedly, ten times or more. The CDR3, as DNA: TGTGCCACATCACAGGGCGCCAACTATGGCTACACCTTC. It specifies CATSQGANYGYTF. The chain couples TRBV15 to TRBJ1-2; possibly TRBD1 for D (6 bases). Germline-derived CDR1 and CDR2 are LNHNV and YYDKDF (reference sequence). This CDR3 is built from 13 residues. Trimming stripped 9 bases from V and 2 bases from J, with 13 bases between.

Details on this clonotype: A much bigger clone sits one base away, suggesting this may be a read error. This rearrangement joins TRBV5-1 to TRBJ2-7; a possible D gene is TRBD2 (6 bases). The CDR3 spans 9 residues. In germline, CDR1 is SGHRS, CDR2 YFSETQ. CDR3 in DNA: TGCGCTGGAGGGGCCGAGCAGTACTTC. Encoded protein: CAGGAEQYF.

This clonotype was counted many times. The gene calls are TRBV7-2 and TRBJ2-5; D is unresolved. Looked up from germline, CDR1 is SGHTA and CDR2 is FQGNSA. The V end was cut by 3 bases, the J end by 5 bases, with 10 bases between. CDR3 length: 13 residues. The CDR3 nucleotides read TGTGCCAGCAGCTTCGTACTCGGGGAGACCCAGTACTTC. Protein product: CASSFVLGETQYF.

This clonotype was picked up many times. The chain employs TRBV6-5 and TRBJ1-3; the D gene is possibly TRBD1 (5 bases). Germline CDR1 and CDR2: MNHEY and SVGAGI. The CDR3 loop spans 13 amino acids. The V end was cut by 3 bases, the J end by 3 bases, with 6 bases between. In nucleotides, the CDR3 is TGTGCCAGCAGTTATAGGGGTGGAAACACCATATATTTT. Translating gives CASSYRGGNTIYF.

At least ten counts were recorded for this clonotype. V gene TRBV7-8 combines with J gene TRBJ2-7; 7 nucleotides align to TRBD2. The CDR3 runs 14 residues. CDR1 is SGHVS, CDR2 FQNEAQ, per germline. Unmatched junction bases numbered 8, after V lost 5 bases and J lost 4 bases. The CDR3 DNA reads TGTGCCAGCAGCGGCGACTTGCGGGGGTACGAGCAGTACTTC. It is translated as CASSGDLRGYEQYF.

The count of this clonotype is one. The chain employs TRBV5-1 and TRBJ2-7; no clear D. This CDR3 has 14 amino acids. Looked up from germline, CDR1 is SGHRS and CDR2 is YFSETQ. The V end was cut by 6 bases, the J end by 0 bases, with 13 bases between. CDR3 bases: TGCGCCAGCAAGACTTGGACCAGCTCCTACGAGCAGTACTTC. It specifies CASKTWTSSYEQYF.

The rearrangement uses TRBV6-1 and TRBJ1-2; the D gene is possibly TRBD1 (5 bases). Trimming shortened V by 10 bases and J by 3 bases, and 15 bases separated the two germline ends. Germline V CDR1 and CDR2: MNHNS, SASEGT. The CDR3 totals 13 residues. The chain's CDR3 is CANRATVYYGYTF. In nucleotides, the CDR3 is TGTGCCAACAGAGCGACAGTCTACTATGGCTACACCTTC.

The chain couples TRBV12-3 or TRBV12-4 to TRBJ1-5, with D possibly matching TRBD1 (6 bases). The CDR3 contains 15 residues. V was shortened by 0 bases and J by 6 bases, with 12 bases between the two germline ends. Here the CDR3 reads CASSLAFRGRQPQHF. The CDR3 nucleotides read TGTGCCAGCAGTTTAGCGTTTCGGGGGCGTCAGCCCCAGCATTTT.